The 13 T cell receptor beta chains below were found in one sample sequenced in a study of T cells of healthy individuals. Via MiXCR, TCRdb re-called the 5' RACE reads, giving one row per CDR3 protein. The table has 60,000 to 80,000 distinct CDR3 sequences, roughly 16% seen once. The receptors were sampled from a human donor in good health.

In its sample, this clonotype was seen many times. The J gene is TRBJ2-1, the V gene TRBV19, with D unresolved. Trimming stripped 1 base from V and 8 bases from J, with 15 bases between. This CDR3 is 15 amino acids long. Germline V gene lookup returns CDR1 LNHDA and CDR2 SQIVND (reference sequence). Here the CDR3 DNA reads TGTGCCAGTAGTATAGCCAGGACCTTGAACTATGAGCAGTTCTTC. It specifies CASSIARTLNYEQFF.

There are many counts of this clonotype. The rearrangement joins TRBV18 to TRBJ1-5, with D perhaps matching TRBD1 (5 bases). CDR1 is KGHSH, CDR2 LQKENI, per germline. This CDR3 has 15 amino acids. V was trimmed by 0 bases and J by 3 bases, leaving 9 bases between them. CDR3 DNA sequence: TGTGCCAGCTCACCACCGTCCAGGGCCAATCAGCCCCAGCATTTT. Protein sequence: CASSPPSRANQPQHF. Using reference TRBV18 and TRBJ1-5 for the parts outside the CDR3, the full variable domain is NAGVMQNPRHLVRRRGQEARLRCSPMKGHSHVYWYRQLPEEGLKFMVYLQKENIIDESGMPKERFSAEFPKEGPSILRIQQVVRGDSAAYFCASSPPSRANQPQHFGDGTRLSIL.

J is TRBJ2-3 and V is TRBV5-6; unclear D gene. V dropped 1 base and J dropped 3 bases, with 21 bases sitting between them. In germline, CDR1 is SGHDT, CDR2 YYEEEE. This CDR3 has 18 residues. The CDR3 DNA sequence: TGTGCCAGCAGCTTGATAACTCTCGGCCCCGGTACAACAGATACGCAGTATTTT. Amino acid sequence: CASSLITLGPGTTDTQYF.

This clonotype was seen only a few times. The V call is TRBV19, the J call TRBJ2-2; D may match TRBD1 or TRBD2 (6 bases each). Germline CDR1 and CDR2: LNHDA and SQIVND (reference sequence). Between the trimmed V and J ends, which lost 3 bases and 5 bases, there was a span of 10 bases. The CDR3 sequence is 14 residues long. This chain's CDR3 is CASSMTGGTGELFF. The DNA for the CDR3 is TGTGCCAGTAGTATGACAGGAGGGACCGGGGAGCTGTTTTTT.

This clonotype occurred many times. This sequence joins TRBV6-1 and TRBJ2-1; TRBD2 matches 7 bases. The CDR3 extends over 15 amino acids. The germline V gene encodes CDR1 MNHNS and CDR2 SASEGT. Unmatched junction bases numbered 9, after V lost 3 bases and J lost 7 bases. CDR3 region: CASSEGGTFLNEQFF. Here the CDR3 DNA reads TGTGCCAGCAGTGAGGGGGGGACTTTTCTAAATGAGCAGTTCTTC.

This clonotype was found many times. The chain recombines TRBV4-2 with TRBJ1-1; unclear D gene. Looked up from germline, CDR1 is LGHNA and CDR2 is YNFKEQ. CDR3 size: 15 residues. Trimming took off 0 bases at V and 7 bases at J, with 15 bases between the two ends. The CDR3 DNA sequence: TGTGCCAGCAGCCAAGATCGTGTGGGGTATAATGAAGCTTTCTTT. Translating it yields CASSQDRVGYNEAFF.

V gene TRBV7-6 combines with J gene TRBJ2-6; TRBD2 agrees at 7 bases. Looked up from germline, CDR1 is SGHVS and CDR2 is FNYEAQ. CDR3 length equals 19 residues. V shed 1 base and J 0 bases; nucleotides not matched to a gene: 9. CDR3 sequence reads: CASSLVFRGRASGANVLTF. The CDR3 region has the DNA TGTGCCAGCAGCTTAGTGTTCCGTGGGAGGGCCTCTGGGGCCAACGTCCTGACTTTC.

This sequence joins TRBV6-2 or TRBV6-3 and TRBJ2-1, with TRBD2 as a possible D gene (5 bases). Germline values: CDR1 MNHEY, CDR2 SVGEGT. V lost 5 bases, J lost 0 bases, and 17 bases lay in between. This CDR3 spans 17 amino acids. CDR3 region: CASSHVRTGSSYNEQFF. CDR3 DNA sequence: TGTGCCAGCAGTCACGTAAGGACTGGCAGCTCCTACAATGAGCAGTTCTTC.

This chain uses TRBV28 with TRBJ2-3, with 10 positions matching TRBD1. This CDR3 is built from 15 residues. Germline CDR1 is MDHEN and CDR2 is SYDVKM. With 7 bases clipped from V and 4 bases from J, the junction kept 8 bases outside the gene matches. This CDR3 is CASTLGDRGSDTQYF. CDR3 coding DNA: TGTGCCAGCACCTTGGGGGACAGGGGTTCAGATACGCAGTATTTT.

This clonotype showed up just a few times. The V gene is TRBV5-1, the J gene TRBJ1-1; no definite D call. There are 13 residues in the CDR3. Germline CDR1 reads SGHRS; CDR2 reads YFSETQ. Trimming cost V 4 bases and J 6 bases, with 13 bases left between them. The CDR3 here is CASSRGEFPEAFF. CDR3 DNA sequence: TGCGCCAGCAGCCGCGGGGAATTCCCTGAAGCTTTCTTT.

CDR3 residues: CASSLWGLAGGPAETQYF. The CDR3 DNA is TGTGCCAGCAGTTTATGGGGACTAGCGGGAGGGCCGGCAGAGACCCAGTACTTC. This chain uses TRBV27 with TRBJ2-5, with TRBD2 matching 16 bases. The germline V gene has CDR1 MNHEY and CDR2 SMNVEV (reference sequence). The V gene end was trimmed by 1 base and the J gene end by 4 bases; junction bases not matched to a gene: 6. There are 18 residues in the CDR3.

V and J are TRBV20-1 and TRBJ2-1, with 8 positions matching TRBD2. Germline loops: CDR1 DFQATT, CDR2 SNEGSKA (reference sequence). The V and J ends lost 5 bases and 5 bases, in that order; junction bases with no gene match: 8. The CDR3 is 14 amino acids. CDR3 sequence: CSALSGSADNEQFF. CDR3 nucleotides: TGCAGTGCTCTAAGCGGGAGTGCAGACAATGAGCAGTTCTTC.

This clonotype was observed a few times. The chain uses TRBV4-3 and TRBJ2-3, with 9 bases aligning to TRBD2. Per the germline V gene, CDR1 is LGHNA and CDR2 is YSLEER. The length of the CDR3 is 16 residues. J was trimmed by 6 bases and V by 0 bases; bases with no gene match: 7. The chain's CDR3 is CASSQDYSGRYDTQYF. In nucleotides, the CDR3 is TGCGCCAGCAGCCAAGATTACAGCGGGAGGTACGATACGCAGTATTTT.